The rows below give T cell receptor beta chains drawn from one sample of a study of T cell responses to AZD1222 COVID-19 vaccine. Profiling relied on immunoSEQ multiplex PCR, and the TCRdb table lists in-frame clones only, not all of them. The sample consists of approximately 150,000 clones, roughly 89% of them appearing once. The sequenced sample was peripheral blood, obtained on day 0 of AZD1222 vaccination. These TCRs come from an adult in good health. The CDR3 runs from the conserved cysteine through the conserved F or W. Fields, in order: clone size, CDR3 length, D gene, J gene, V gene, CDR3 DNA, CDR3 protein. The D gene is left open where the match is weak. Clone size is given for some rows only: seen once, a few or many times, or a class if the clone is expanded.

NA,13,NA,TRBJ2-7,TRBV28,TGTGCCAGCAGTTTAGGGTCCAACTACGAGCAGTACTTC,CASSLGSNYEQYF
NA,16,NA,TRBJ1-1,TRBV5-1,TGCGCCAGCAGCTTGCAAGGGTCGCTGTTCAACCCTGAAGCTTTCTTT,CASSLQGSLFNPEAFF
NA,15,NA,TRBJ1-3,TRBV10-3,TGTGCCATCAGGAAGACAGTGACCTCTGGAAACACCATATATTTT,CAIRKTVTSGNTIYF
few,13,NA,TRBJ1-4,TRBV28,TGTGCCAGCAGCGGGGGGGTTGGCGAAAAACTGTTTTTT,CASSGGVGEKLFF
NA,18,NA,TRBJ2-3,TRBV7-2,TGTGCCAGCAGCTTAGCGGTGTGGGGCCGGGAAGGCACAGATACGCAGTATTTT,CASSLAVWGREGTDTQYF
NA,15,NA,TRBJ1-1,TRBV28,TGTGCCAGCAGTCTGTCCCAGGGGCGCGCCACTGAAGCTTTCTTT,CASSLSQGRATEAFF
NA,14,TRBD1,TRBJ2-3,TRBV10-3,TGTGCCATCAAAAACAGGGGGCCGGCAGATACGCAGTATTTT,CAIKNRGPADTQYF
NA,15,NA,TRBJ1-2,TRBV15,TGTGCCACCAGCAGAGCTCGGTCGACGGTCTATGGCTACACCTTC,CATSRARSTVYGYTF
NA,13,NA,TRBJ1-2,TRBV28,TGTGCCAGCAGTTTATCGGGATTGAGAGGCTACACCTTC,CASSLSGLRGYTF
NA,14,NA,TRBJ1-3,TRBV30,TGTGCCTGGAGTGGGGACAACTCTGGAAACACCATATATTTT,CAWSGDNSGNTIYF
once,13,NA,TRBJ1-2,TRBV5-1,TGCGCCAGCAGCCCCACGGGGGTCCTAGGCTACACCTTC,CASSPTGVLGYTF
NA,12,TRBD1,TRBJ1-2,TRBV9,TGTGCCAGCAGCGCACAGGGGTACGGCTACACCTTC,CASSAQGYGYTF
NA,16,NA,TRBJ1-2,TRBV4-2,TGTGCCAGCAGCCAAAGTGGACTCGGGACATACTATGGCTACACCTTC,CASSQSGLGTYYGYTF
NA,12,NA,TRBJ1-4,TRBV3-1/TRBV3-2,TGTGCCAGCAGCCAAGTAACCGAAAAACTGTTTTTT,CASSQVTEKLFF
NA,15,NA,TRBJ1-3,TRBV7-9,TGTGCCAGCAGCCCCTCCACCGTCTCTGGAAACACCATATATTTT,CASSPSTVSGNTIYF
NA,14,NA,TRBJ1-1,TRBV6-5,TGTGCCAGCAGTTACGGGGTGGTGAACACTGAAGCTTTCTTT,CASSYGVVNTEAFF
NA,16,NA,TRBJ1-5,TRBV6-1,TGTGCCAGCAGTGCCCTACAAGGACGGATCAATCAGCCCCAGCATTTT,CASSALQGRINQPQHF
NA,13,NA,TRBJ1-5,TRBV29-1,TGCAGCGTTGAAGGAGCACCGAATCAGCCCCAGCATTTT,CSVEGAPNQPQHF
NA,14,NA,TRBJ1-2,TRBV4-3,TGCGCCAGCAGCCAAGATTGGGGGGACTATGGCTACACCTTC,CASSQDWGDYGYTF
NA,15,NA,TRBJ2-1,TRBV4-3,TGCGCCAGCAGCCGGGGCGCGCGGGATGGGTATGAGCAGTTCTTC,CASSRGARDGYEQFF
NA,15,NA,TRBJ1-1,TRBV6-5,TGTGCCAGCAGTTACGAGGGCAGGATGAACACTGAAGCTTTCTTT,CASSYEGRMNTEAFF
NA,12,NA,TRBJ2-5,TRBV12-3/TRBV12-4,TGTGCCAGCGCAGACAGCCCCCCGACCCAGTACTTC,CASADSPPTQYF
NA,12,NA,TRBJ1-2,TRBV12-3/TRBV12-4,TGTGCCAGCAGTTATGGGGAATATGGCTACACCTTC,CASSYGEYGYTF
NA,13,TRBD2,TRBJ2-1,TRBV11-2,TGTGCCAGCAGCTTAGTTGGGACTAGTGAGCAGTTCTTC,CASSLVGTSEQFF
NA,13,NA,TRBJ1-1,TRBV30,TGTGCCTGGAGTGTACAGATGGACACTGAAGCTTTCTTT,CAWSVQMDTEAFF
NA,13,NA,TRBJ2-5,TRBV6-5,TGTGCCAGCAGGGACACAATACAAGAGACCCAGTACTTC,CASRDTIQETQYF
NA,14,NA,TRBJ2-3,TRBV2,TGTGCCAGCAGTCAGAGACAGTTCACAGATACGCAGTATTTT,CASSQRQFTDTQYF
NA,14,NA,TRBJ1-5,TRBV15,TGTGCCACCAGCCTTGACGGTGGCAATCAGCCCCAGCATTTT,CATSLDGGNQPQHF
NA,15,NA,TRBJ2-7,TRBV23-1,TGCGCCAGCAGTCCTATGGGACCACCCCTAGGCGAGCAGTACTTC,CASSPMGPPLGEQYF
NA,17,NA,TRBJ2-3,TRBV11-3,TGTGCCAGCAGCGACCGCTTGGCTGGGAGGGGGGCAGATACGCAGTATTTT,CASSDRLAGRGADTQYF
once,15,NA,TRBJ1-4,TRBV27,TGTGCCAGCAGTTTAAGGTCAGGGAGGAAGGAAAAACTGTTTTTT,CASSLRSGRKEKLFF
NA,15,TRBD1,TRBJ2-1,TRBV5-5,TGTGCCAGCAGCGGGGGACAGGGGGCTTTCAATGAGCAGTTCTTC,CASSGGQGAFNEQFF
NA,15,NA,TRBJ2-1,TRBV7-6,TGTGCCAGCAGCTTAGGCACATCAGGGCTTAATGAGCAGTTCTTC,CASSLGTSGLNEQFF
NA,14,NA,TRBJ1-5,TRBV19,TGTGCCAGTAGGCCTCAGGGGCCCAATCAGCCCCAGCATTTT,CASRPQGPNQPQHF
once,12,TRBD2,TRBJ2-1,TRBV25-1,TGTGCCAGCAGTGACCTGACTAGCGAGCAGTTCTTC,CASSDLTSEQFF
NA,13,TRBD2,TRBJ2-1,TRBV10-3,TGTGCCATCAGTGTGAGCGGGGGGGTTCAGCAGTTCTTC,CAISVSGGVQQFF
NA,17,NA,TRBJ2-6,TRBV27,TGTGCCAGCAGTAGGGGGACGGAAAGCTCTGGGGCCAACGTCCTGACTTTC,CASSRGTESSGANVLTF
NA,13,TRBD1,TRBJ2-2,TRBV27,TGTGCCAGCAGTCCGCAGGGGGTCGGGGAGCTGTTTTTT,CASSPQGVGELFF
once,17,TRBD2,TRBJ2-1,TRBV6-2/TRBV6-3,TGTGCCAGCAGTTACCTGGGGGGAGGGCCGCTTGGCAATGAGCAGTTCTTC,CASSYLGGGPLGNEQFF
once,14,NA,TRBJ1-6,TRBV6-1,TGTGCCAGCAGTGACAGCTCCTATAATTCACCCCTCCACTTT,CASSDSSYNSPLHF
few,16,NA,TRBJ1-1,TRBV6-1,TGTGCCAGCAGTGAAAACCTGGGCAGGGTGGGCACTGAAGCTTTCTTT,CASSENLGRVGTEAFF
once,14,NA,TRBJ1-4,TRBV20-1,TGCAGTGCTAGTCATGGGGGACAAGATGAAAAACTGTTTTTT,CSASHGGQDEKLFF
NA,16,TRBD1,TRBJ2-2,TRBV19,TGTGCCAGTAGTCCCGGGACAGGGGGCGCGGACGGGGAGCTGTTTTTT,CASSPGTGGADGELFF
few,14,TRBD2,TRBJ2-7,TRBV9,TGTGCCAGCAGCCCTTGGACTAGCGGGACCGAGCAGTACTTC,CASSPWTSGTEQYF
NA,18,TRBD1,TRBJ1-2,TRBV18,TGTGCCAGCTCACCGAGGCCCCCGGGACAGGGAATCGGTAATGGCTACACCTTC,CASSPRPPGQGIGNGYTF
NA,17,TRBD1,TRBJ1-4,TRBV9,TGTGCCAGCAGCCCCTACAGGGGGTTTGCAACTAATGAAAAACTGTTTTTT,CASSPYRGFATNEKLFF
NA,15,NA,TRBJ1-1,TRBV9,TGTGCCAGCAGCGTAGGTAACGGGGCTGTCACTGAAGCTTTCTTT,CASSVGNGAVTEAFF
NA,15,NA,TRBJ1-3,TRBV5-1,TGCGCCAGCAGCTTGGAACCGGCGGCGGGAAACACCATATATTTT,CASSLEPAAGNTIYF
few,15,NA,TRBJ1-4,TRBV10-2,TGCGCCAGCGGTCAGCCCTTGACAACTAATGAAAAACTGTTTTTT,CASGQPLTTNEKLFF
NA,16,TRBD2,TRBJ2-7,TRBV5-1,TGCGCCAGCAGAACGGGACTAGCGGGGAGAGGCAACGAGCAGTACTTC,CASRTGLAGRGNEQYF
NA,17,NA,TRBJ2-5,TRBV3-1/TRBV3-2,TGTGCCAGCAGCCAATCCCGGCAGCCCGGAGGGCAAGAGACCCAGTACTTC,CASSQSRQPGGQETQYF
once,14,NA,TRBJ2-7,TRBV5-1,TGCGCCAGCAGCTTGGGCCGAGGGTCCTACGAGCAGTACTTC,CASSLGRGSYEQYF
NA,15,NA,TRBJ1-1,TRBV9,TGTGCCAGCAGCGTAGGGACGGTCATGAACACTGAAGCTTTCTTT,CASSVGTVMNTEAFF
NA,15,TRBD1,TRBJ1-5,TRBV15,TGTGCCACCAGCACGAGGACAGGGCCAAATCAGCCCCAGCATTTT,CATSTRTGPNQPQHF
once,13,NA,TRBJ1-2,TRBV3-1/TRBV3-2,TGTGCCAGCAGCGAACAGGGTTTGTTAGGCTACACCTTC,CASSEQGLLGYTF
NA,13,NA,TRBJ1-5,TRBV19,TGTGCCAGTAGCCGGGGGATCTTTCAGCCCCAGCATTTT,CASSRGIFQPQHF
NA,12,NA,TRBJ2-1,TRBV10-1,TGCGCCAGCAAGGGGGGCGACAATGAGCAGTTCTTC,CASKGGDNEQFF
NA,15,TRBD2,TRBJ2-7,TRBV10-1,TGCGCCAGCAGTGAGACTAGCGGGGTCCTCGGCGAGCAGTACTTC,CASSETSGVLGEQYF